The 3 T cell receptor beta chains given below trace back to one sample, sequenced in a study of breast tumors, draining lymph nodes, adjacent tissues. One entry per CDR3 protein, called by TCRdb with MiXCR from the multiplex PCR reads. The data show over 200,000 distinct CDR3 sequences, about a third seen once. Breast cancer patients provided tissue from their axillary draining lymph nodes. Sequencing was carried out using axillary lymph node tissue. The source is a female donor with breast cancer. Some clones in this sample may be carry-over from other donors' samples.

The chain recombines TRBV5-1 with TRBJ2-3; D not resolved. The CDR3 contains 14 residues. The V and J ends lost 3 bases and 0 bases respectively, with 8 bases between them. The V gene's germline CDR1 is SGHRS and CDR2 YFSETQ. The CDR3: CASSSDGSTDTQYF. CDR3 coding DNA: TGCGCCAGCAGCTCGGACGGGAGCACAGATACGCAGTATTTT. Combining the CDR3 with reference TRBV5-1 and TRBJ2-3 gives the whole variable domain KAGVTQTPRYLIKTRGQQVTLSCSPISGHRSVSWYQQTPGQGLQFLFEYFSETQRNKGNFPGRFSGRQFSNSRSEMNVSTLELGDSALYLCASSSDGSTDTQYFGPGTRLTVL.

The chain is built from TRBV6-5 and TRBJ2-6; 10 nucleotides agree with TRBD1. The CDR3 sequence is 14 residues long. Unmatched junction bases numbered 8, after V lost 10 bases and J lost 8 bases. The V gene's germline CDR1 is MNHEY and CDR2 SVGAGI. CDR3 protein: CATYPGQGSNVLTF. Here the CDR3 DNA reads TGTGCCACCTACCCGGGACAGGGGTCCAACGTCCTGACTTTC.

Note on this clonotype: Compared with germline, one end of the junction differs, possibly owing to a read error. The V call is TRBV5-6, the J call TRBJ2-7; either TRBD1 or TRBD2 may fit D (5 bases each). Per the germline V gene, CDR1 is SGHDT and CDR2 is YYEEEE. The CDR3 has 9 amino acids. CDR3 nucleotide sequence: TGTGCCAGCAGCTTGGGGGGGTCCTTC. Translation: CASSLGGSF.